These 24 T cell receptor beta chains originate from one sample sequenced in a study of human T cells and chemical hapten exposure (dated by TCRdb to about 2021). The receptor library was made with RACE. Sequencing instrument: NextSeq 500. TCRdb cleaned the public reads at Q25 with fastp, built clones with MiXCR and kept in-frame beta chains. All rows with the same CDR3 protein become a single entry with the most common DNA and genes. This sample gives tens of thousands of distinct CDR3 sequences in total; about 9.9% of them show up just once. The ten largest make up 1.5% to 2% of the sample. Reading the label with the study, this specimen's time point is: patch test 2, 6 weeks after DPC sensitization. What this sample's treatment or condition label stands for: therapeutic diphenylcyclopropenone sensitization with weekly scalp DPC. Sample: whole blood, taken in connection with sensitization to the hapten diphenylcyclopropenone (DPC). The receptors come from a woman in her forties or fifties with alopecia areata. Some clones in this sample may be carry-over from other donors' samples.

At least ten counts were recorded for this clonotype. J is TRBJ1-5 and V is TRBV12-3 or TRBV12-4; 7 nucleotides align to TRBD1. CDR3 size: 16 residues. Trimming at V came to 6 bases and at J to 2 bases, leaving 10 bases not matched to a gene. CDR3: CASSSPSTGGNQPQHF. CDR3 coding DNA: TGTGCCAGCAGCAGCCCCAGTACAGGGGGCAATCAGCCCCAGCATTTT.

The V call is TRBV2, the J call TRBJ2-2, with D hard to call. Germline CDR1 reads SNHLY; CDR2 reads FYNNEI. This CDR3 contains 14 residues. Trimming left V 6 bases short and J 4 bases short, with 12 bases between. CDR3 DNA sequence: TGTGCCAGCAGCCCGCGGCTGGGCACCGGGGAGCTGTTTTTT. It specifies CASSPRLGTGELFF.

The CDR3 nucleotides read TGTGCCAGCACCCCTATGGTTCAAGAGACCCAGTACTTC. Protein: CASTPMVQETQYF. The chain couples TRBV7-2 to TRBJ2-5; no clear D. V lost 7 bases, J lost 2 bases, and 11 bases lay in between. The germline V gene encodes CDR1 SGHTA and CDR2 FQGNSA. CDR3 length: 13 residues.

This clonotype was observed a few times. The CDR3 loop is CAITLPEQYF. In nucleotides, the CDR3 is TGTGCCATCACCCTGCCTGAGCAGTACTTC. This sequence joins TRBV10-3 and TRBJ2-7; D is unresolved. V was cut by 7 bases and J by 7 bases, with 8 bases left in between. The CDR3 is 10 residues long. The germline V gene encodes CDR1 ENHRY and CDR2 SYGVKD.

This clonotype occurred many times. The V and J genes are TRBV29-1 and TRBJ1-1; maybe TRBD1 (6 bases). CDR3 length: 11 amino acids. The V gene's germline CDR1 is SQVTM and CDR2 ANQGSEA. Trimming cost V 8 bases and J 5 bases, with 12 bases left between them. The CDR3 is CSSKTGTEAFF. The DNA for the CDR3 is TGCAGCAGCAAGACAGGAACTGAAGCTTTCTTT.

In this sample, this clonotype turned up many times. The chain couples TRBV6-6 to TRBJ1-1; D is ambiguous. The CDR3 totals 15 residues. The germline CDR1 and CDR2 sequences are MNHNY and SVGAGI (reference sequence). The V end was cut by 2 bases, the J end by 0 bases, with 10 bases between. The CDR3 nucleotides are TGTGCCAGCAGTTACGTTGGGAGCATGAACACTGAAGCTTTCTTT. Its translation is CASSYVGSMNTEAFF.

Many counts were recorded for this clonotype. The genes are TRBV29-1 and TRBJ1-4; D call uncertain. Germline V lookup: CDR1 SQVTM, CDR2 ANQGSEA. Between the trimmed V and J ends, which lost 4 bases and 3 bases, there was a span of 9 bases. This CDR3 is 13 amino acids long. DNA of the CDR3: TGCAGCGTTGCCCGGGCGTCTAATGAAAAACTGTTTTTT. Its translation: CSVARASNEKLFF.

This chain connects TRBV2 to TRBJ2-7; 10 nucleotides match TRBD2. Germline V gene sequence: CDR1 SNHLY, CDR2 FYNNEI. Losses at the gene ends were 6 bases for V and 6 bases for J; bases not matched to a gene: 11. The CDR3 loop spans 15 amino acids. CDR3 sequence (DNA): TGTGCCAGCAGGACTGAGCCTAGCGGGGGCCTCGAGCAGTACTTC. This translates into CASRTEPSGGLEQYF.

V gene TRBV4-3 combines with J gene TRBJ1-2; D gene uncertain. This CDR3 is built from 13 residues. With 0 bases removed from V and 5 bases from J, the gap between germline ends came to 7 bases. CDR1 and CDR2 (germline): LGHNA, YSLEER. As DNA, the CDR3 is TGCGCCAGCAGCCAAGACAGAGGGTATGGCTACACCTTC. It specifies CASSQDRGYGYTF.

This clonotype was seen at least ten times. The gene calls are TRBV7-8 and TRBJ2-2; D tentatively reads TRBD1 or TRBD2 (5 bases each). Germline CDR1 reads SGHVS; CDR2 reads FQNEAQ. The CDR3 spans 15 residues. The germline V and J ends were trimmed by 4 bases and 6 bases, with 15 bases remaining between them. CDR3 loop: CASSSGAMGAGELFF. CDR3 nucleotide sequence: TGTGCCAGCAGCTCTGGGGCCATGGGGGCCGGGGAGCTGTTTTTT. Complete variable domain (other parts from reference TRBV7-8 and TRBJ2-2): GAGVSQSPRYKVAKRGQDVALRCDPISGHVSLFWYQQALGQGPEFLTYFQNEAQLDKSGLPSDRFFAERPEGSVSTLKIQRTQQEDSAVYLCASSSGAMGAGELFFGEGSRLTVL.

This clonotype was seen ten or more times. The chain couples TRBV20-1 to TRBJ2-7, with D perhaps TRBD1 (6 bases). This CDR3 has 12 residues. V dropped 2 bases and J dropped 4 bases, with 9 bases sitting between them. CDR1 and CDR2 from the germline V gene are DFQATT and SNEGSKA (reference sequence). The CDR3, as DNA: TGCAGTGCTAGACAGGACAGTTACGAGCAGTACTTC. Its protein is CSARQDSYEQYF.

This clonotype was seen ten or more times. J is TRBJ2-7 and V is TRBV24-1, with D possibly being TRBD1 (6 bases). CDR1 is KGHDR and CDR2 is SFDVKD in the germline V gene. The CDR3 contains 13 residues. Trimming pared 9 bases from V and 5 bases from J, leaving 16 bases between. The CDR3 sequence is CATQAPGEHEQYF. The CDR3 DNA reads TGTGCCACCCAAGCCCCAGGGGAGCACGAGCAGTACTTC.

The chain combines TRBV11-2 with TRBJ2-1; D not certain. Trimming shortened V by 3 bases and J by 1 base, and 7 bases separated the two germline ends. Per germline, CDR1 SGHAT and CDR2 FQNNGV. This CDR3 is 14 amino acids long. The CDR3 is CASSFLLSYNEQFF. CDR3 sequence (DNA): TGTGCCAGCAGCTTCCTTCTGTCCTACAATGAGCAGTTCTTC.

This clonotype appeared a few times. J is TRBJ1-5 and V is TRBV7-6, with D perhaps TRBD1 (6 bases). Germline CDR1 SGHVS, CDR2 FNYEAQ. This CDR3 is 17 amino acids long. V was clipped by 2 bases and J by 6 bases, with 20 bases between them. The CDR3 region is CASSLLAQGTLIQPQHF. CDR3 in DNA: TGTGCCAGCAGCTTATTGGCGCAGGGGACCCTTATTCAGCCCCAGCATTTT.

The chain recombines TRBV6-2 or TRBV6-3 with TRBJ2-7; 7 bases are shared with TRBD1. The V gene's germline CDR1 is MNHEY and CDR2 SVGEGT. V lost 2 bases, J lost 1 base, and 14 bases stayed unmatched. This CDR3 spans 18 amino acids. CDR3 region: CASSYPLTPDRISYEQYF. Here the CDR3 DNA reads TGTGCCAGCAGTTACCCTCTCACCCCGGACAGGATTTCCTACGAGCAGTACTTC.

This clonotype appeared many times. The chain employs TRBV2 and TRBJ2-2; D gene unclear. V was shortened by 2 bases and J by 6 bases, with 13 bases between the two germline ends. This CDR3 contains 15 residues. CDR1 is SNHLY and CDR2 is FYNNEI in the germline V gene. The CDR3 region has the DNA TGTGCCAGCAGTGAACTGAATAGCCCGGCCGGGGAGCTGTTTTTT. Translation: CASSELNSPAGELFF.

This clonotype has a handful of counts. The chain employs TRBV24-1 and TRBJ1-1; D is unresolved. Germline assignment: CDR1 KGHDR and CDR2 SFDVKD. Trimming removed 6 bases from V and 4 bases from J, with 11 bases in between. CDR3 length: 13 amino acids. The CDR3 region is CATSLQPFTEAFF. The DNA for the CDR3 is TGTGCCACCAGTTTACAGCCTTTCACTGAAGCTTTCTTT.

CDR3 DNA sequence: TGTGCCAGCAGCTTAGCCGGGACAGGGGGAATGATCCCGTTGGCCACTGAAGCTTTCTTT. It specifies CASSLAGTGGMIPLATEAFF. J is TRBJ1-1 and V is TRBV7-6; 11 nucleotides agree with TRBD1. The V and J ends lost 0 bases and 4 bases, in that order; junction bases with no gene match: 16. The V gene's germline CDR1 is SGHVS and CDR2 FNYEAQ. The CDR3 is made up of 20 amino acids.

This clonotype was counted ten times or more. CDR3 loop: CASALTTGTEAFF. CDR3 nucleotide sequence: TGTGCCAGTGCTTTAACGACAGGGACTGAAGCTTTCTTT. J is TRBJ1-1 and V is TRBV28; 7 positions agree with TRBD1. This CDR3 has 13 residues. Trimming at V came to 9 bases and at J to 5 bases, leaving 9 bases not matched to a gene. Germline V CDR1 and CDR2: MDHEN, SYDVKM.

Notes on this clonotype: A much larger clone differs from this one at a single base, so this may be a read error. The gene calls are TRBV28 and TRBJ2-7, with D unclear. This CDR3 is built from 12 residues. Germline V lookup: CDR1 MDHEN, CDR2 SYDVKM. The CDR3 protein is CASNSQVYGQYF. As DNA, the CDR3 is TGTGCCAGCAATAGTCAGGTCTACGGGCAGTACTTC.

This clonotype was found a few times. The chain recombines TRBV7-2 with TRBJ2-1; perhaps TRBD2 as D (6 bases). The CDR3 loop spans 14 amino acids. The V gene lost 5 bases and the J gene lost 7 bases, with 15 bases spanning the gap. Per the germline V gene, CDR1 is SGHTA and CDR2 is FQGNSA. CDR3 sequence: CASSLLQAGNEQFF. The CDR3 region has the DNA TGTGCCAGCAGCCTGTTACAGGCGGGGAATGAGCAGTTCTTC.

The rearrangement uses TRBV5-5 and TRBJ1-5; 10 nucleotides agree with TRBD1. There are 14 residues in the CDR3. J was trimmed by 7 bases and V by 4 bases; bases with no gene match: 5. Germline assignment: CDR1 SGHKS and CDR2 YYEKEE (reference sequence). The CDR3 DNA sequence: TGTGCCAGCAGCACCGGACAGGGGGTACAGCCCCAGCATTTT. Translated, it gives CASSTGQGVQPQHF.

This clonotype appeared many times. The V call is TRBV29-1, the J call TRBJ2-3, with D perhaps matching TRBD2 (6 bases). The germline CDR1 and CDR2 sequences are SQVTM and ANQGSEA. CDR3 length: 13 residues. CDR3 residues: CSLAGTYTDTQYF. CDR3 coding DNA: TGCAGTCTCGCGGGGACTTACACAGATACGCAGTATTTT.

V gene TRBV11-2 combines with J gene TRBJ1-1, with TRBD1 matching over 7 bases. In germline, CDR1 is SGHAT, CDR2 FQNNGV. The CDR3 consists of 16 residues. With 1 base clipped from V and 5 bases from J, the junction kept 10 bases outside the gene matches. CDR3 sequence (DNA): TGTGCCAGCAGCTTAGTCCTACAGGGGCTGAGGACTGAAGCTTTCTTT. The encoded protein is CASSLVLQGLRTEAFF. The full variable domain, in which reference TRBV11-2 and TRBJ1-1 provide the parts outside the CDR3, is EAGVAQSPRYKIIEKRQSVAFWCNPISGHATLYWYQQILGQGPKLLIQFQNNGVVDDSQLPKDRFSAERLKGVDSTLKIQPAKLEDSAVYLCASSLVLQGLRTEAFFGQGTRLTVV.